The rows below give T cell receptor beta chains drawn from one sample of a study of T cell clones after liver transplantation. Using immunoSEQ multiplex PCR, the repertoire was profiled, and TCRdb retains in-frame clones only, with some absent. Here the sample spans about 21,000 clones, around 93% being singletons. The source was CD8+ T cells from blood, collected approximately 25 months after liver transplant. These receptors were collected from a human patient who received a liver transplant. The graft donor may account for some of the T cells. Each CDR3 is given without its conserved first and last residue. The order of the fields is V gene, J gene, CDR3 protein.

V: TRBV2
J: TRBJ1-5
CDR3: ASSHLSAGEPNQPQH

V: TRBV30
J: TRBJ2-7
CDR3: AGWITSYEQY

V: TRBV6-4
J: TRBJ2-7
CDR3: ASSDSYRKSYEQY

V: TRBV9
J: TRBJ2-1
CDR3: ASSPSGTGDNEQF

V: TRBV28
J: TRBJ1-2
CDR3: ASSLSHSTFPRNYGYT

V: TRBV27
J: TRBJ2-1
CDR3: ASSWAAASYNEQF

V: TRBV5-4
J: TRBJ2-1
CDR3: ASSLEDRAYNEQF

V: TRBV28
J: TRBJ2-1
CDR3: ASSHPPEEGPYNEQF

V: TRBV13
J: TRBJ2-1
CDR3: ASSPGTNSYNEQF

V: TRBV27
J: TRBJ1-2
CDR3: ASSLGTQGAHGYT

V: TRBV19
J: TRBJ2-1
CDR3: ASSMRVWGDNEQF

V: TRBV28
J: TRBJ2-1
CDR3: ASSSRTSGRNNEQF

V: TRBV27
J: TRBJ2-7
CDR3: ASSLSMDRSYEQY

V: TRBV7-6
J: TRBJ2-5
CDR3: ASSLADPFSVGETQY

V: TRBV29-1
J: TRBJ2-5
CDR3: SSDRGDKGETQY

V: TRBV7-8
J: TRBJ2-7
CDR3: ASSSDLNSYEQY

V: TRBV18
J: TRBJ2-7
CDR3: ASSPPWGAPSYEQY

V: TRBV27
J: TRBJ2-3
CDR3: ASRKWESDTQY

V: TRBV5-6
J: TRBJ2-7
CDR3: ASSPAGQGAGYEQY

V: TRBV11-2
J: TRBJ2-5
CDR3: ASSTRTSGIRAETQY

V: TRBV5-4
J: TRBJ2-3
CDR3: ASSLGPPGGQDTQY

V: TRBV7-2
J: TRBJ1-2
CDR3: ASSFPRGAGGGSWYGYT

V: TRBV7-9
J: TRBJ2-1
CDR3: ASSPYAGRGYNEQF

V: TRBV19
J: TRBJ2-5
CDR3: ASSTDLEGETQY